These T cell receptor beta chains were read from a single sample in a study of shared clonotypes between healthy human individuals. Assay: immunoSEQ multiplex PCR; the TCRdb copy retains only in-frame clones and omits some. The table has approximately 810,000 clones, almost 95% seen once; the top ten hold approximately 25%. Sequencing was performed on naive CD8+ T cells sorted from blood. These receptors came from a man younger than 40 in good health. CDR3s include the opening cysteine and the closing phenylalanine or tryptophan. A D gene is named only where the DNA matches it firmly. Clone size is stated in some rows and not others, as once, few, many or a class when expanded.

j_call d_call v_call clone_size cdr3_aa cdr3_nt
TRBJ2-5 TRBD2 TRBV5-1 - CASSLAEAGGPGETQYF TGCGCCAGCAGCTTGGCCGAAGCGGGAGGGCCGGGAGAGACCCAGTACTTC
TRBJ2-2 - TRBV28 - CASSLMDRELFF TGTGCCAGCAGTTTAATGGACAGGGAGCTGTTTTTT
TRBJ1-4 TRBD1 TRBV7-9 - CAAGTGEEKLFF TGTGCTGCCGGGACAGGGGAAGAAAAACTGTTTTTT
TRBJ2-7 - TRBV2 - CASREDLTTLYEQYF TGTGCCAGCAGAGAGGACTTGACGACCCTGTACGAGCAGTACTTC
TRBJ2-3 TRBD2 TRBV30 - CAWSSSGASTDTQYF TGTGCCTGGAGCAGTAGCGGGGCAAGCACAGATACGCAGTATTTT
TRBJ2-4 TRBD2 TRBV2 few CASSETLGTSGDAAKNIQYF TGTGCCAGCAGTGAAACTTTGGGGACTAGCGGTGATGCAGCCAAAAACATTCAGTACTTC
TRBJ2-3 - TRBV6-5 - CASSYSGSGTDTQYF TGTGCCAGCAGTTACTCTGGTTCCGGCACAGATACGCAGTATTTT
TRBJ1-5 - TRBV27 - CASSFGGMLGNQPQHF TGTGCCAGCAGTTTTGGTGGGATGCTGGGCAATCAGCCCCAGCATTTT
TRBJ1-3 - TRBV13 - CASSLGLGRGNTIYF TGTGCCAGCAGCTTAGGCCTAGGACGGGGAAACACCATATATTTT
TRBJ2-3 TRBD2 TRBV19 - CASSTVAGGTDTQYF TGTGCCAGTAGTACTGTAGCGGGAGGGACCGATACGCAGTATTTT
TRBJ1-2 - TRBV19 once CASSIDQGHGAFYGYTF TGTGCCAGTAGTATAGATCAAGGACATGGAGCCTTCTATGGCTACACCTTC
TRBJ2-2 - TRBV29-1 - CSVVQGTGNTGELFF TGCAGCGTTGTGCAGGGTACGGGTAACACCGGGGAGCTGTTTTTT
TRBJ2-1 - TRBV27 - CASGITDEQFF TGTGCCAGCGGAATCACCGATGAGCAGTTCTTC
TRBJ2-1 TRBD2 TRBV6-1 - CASSEEGSGGIDNEQFF TGTGCCAGCAGTGAAGAGGGTAGCGGGGGTATAGACAATGAGCAGTTCTTC
TRBJ1-5 - TRBV27 - CASNPTQTGSFNQPQHF TGTGCCAGCAATCCTACTCAGACAGGCAGCTTCAATCAGCCCCAGCATTTT
TRBJ2-1 - TRBV7-9 few CASYSPPPQYEQFF TGTGCCAGCTACTCTCCCCCCCCGCAATATGAGCAGTTCTTC
TRBJ1-2 - TRBV7-9 - CASSLAQGANYGYTF TGTGCCAGCAGCTTAGCGCAGGGCGCAAACTATGGCTACACCTTC
TRBJ2-5 - TRBV7-6 - CASSLTTWGGETQYF TGTGCCAGCAGCTTAACCACCTGGGGCGGGGAGACCCAGTACTTC
TRBJ2-7 - TRBV7-8 - CASTPGRSYEQYF TGTGCCAGCACTCCCGGCAGGTCCTACGAGCAGTACTTC
TRBJ2-1 - TRBV14 - CASSQGQVPGQFF TGTGCCAGCAGCCAAGGACAGGTTCCGGGGCAGTTCTTC
TRBJ2-7 - TRBV27 many CASSFVSYEQYF TGTGCCAGCAGTTTCGTCTCCTACGAGCAGTACTTC